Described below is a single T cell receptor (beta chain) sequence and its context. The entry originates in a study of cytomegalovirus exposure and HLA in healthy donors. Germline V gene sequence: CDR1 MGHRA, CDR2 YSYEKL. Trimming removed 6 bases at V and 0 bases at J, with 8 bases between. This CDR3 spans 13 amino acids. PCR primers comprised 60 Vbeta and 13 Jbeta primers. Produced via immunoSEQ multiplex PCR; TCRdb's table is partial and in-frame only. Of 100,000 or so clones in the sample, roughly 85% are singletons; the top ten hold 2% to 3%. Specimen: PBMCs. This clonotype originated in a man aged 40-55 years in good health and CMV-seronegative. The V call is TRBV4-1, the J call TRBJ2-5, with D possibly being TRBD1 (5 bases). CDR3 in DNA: TGCGCCAGCAGGGGGCCGAACCAAGAGACCCAGTACTTC. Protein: CASRGPNQETQYF.